This TCR beta chain was sequenced for a study of PD-L1 blockade in urothelial cancer. The V gene lost 5 bases and the J gene lost 4 bases, with 22 bases spanning the gap. CDR3 length: 17 residues. Germline assignment: CDR1 SGHTA and CDR2 FQGNSA. Time point denoted: pretreatment peripheral blood. Method: immunoSEQ multiplex PCR; TCRdb's copy keeps in-frame clones and lacks some. Found here are 87,000 or so clones, roughly 84% of them singletons; the top ten hold approximately 2.1%. The TCR originated in a man between 60 and 70 years old with urothelial cancer. V gene TRBV7-2 combines with J gene TRBJ2-3; D is undetermined. This material consisted of PBMCs, taken around atezolizumab (anti-PD-L1) treatment. CDR3 nucleotide sequence: TGTGCCAGCAGCCGTCCCACTATACTAACCGGCGCAGATACGCAGTATTTT. Encoded protein: CASSRPTILTGADTQYF.